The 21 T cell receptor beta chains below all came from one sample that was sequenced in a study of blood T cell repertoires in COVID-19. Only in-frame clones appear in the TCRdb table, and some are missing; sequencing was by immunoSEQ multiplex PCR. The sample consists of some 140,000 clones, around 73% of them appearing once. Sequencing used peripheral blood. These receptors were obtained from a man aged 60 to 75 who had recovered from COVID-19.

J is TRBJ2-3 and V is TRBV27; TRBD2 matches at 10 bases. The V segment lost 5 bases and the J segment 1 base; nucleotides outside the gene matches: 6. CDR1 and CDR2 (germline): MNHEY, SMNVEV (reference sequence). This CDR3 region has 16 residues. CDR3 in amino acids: CASSQRLAGGTDTQYF. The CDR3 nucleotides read TGTGCCAGCAGTCAACGACTAGCGGGTGGCACAGATACGCAGTATTTT.

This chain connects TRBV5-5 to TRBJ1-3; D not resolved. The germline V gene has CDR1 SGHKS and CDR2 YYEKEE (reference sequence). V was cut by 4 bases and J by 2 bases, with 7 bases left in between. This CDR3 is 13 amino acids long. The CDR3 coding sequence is TGTGCCAGCAGCGGTGGAGCTGGAAACACCATATATTTT. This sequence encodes CASSGGAGNTIYF.

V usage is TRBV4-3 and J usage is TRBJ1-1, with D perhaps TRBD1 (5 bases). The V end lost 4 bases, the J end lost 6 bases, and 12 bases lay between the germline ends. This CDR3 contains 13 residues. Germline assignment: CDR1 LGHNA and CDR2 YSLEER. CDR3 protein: CASSLWTGAEAFF. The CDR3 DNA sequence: TGCGCCAGCAGCCTTTGGACGGGGGCTGAAGCTTTCTTT.

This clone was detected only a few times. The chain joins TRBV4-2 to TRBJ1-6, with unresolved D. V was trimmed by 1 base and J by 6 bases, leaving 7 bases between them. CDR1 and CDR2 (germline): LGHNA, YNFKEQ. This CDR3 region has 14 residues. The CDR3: CASSQAVLNSPLHF. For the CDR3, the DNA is TGTGCCAGCAGCCAAGCCGTCCTTAATTCACCCCTCCACTTT.

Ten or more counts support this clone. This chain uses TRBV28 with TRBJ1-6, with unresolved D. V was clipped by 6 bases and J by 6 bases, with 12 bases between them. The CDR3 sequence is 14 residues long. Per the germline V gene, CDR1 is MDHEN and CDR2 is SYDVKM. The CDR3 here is CASSSLGANSPLHF. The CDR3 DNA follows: TGTGCCAGCAGCTCTCTGGGAGCTAATTCACCCCTCCACTTT.

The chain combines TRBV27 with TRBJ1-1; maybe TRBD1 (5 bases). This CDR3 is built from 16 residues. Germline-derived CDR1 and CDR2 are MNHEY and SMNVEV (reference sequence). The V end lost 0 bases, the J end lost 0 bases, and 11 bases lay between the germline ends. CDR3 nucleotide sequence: TGTGCCAGCAGTTTATCGGGGGGTTTCATGAACACTGAAGCTTTCTTT. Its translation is CASSLSGGFMNTEAFF.

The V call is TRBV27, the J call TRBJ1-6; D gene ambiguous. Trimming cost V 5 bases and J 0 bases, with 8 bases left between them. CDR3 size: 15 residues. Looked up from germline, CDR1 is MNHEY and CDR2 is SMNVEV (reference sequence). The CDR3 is CASSPQLSYNSPLHF. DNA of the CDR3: TGTGCCAGCAGTCCTCAACTCTCCTATAATTCACCCCTCCACTTT.

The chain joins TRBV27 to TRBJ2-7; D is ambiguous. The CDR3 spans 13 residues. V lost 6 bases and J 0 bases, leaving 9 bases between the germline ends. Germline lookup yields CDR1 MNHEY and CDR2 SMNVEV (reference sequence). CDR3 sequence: CASSLRHSYEQYF. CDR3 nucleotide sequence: TGTGCCAGCAGCCTAAGACACTCCTACGAGCAGTACTTC.

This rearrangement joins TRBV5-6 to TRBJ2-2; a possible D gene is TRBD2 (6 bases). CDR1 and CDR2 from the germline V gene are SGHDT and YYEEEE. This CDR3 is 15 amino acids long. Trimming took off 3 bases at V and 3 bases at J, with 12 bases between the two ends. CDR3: CASSSWDFYTGELFF. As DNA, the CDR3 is TGTGCCAGCAGCTCCTGGGACTTCTACACCGGGGAGCTGTTTTTT. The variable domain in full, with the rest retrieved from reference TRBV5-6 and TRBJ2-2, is DAGVTQSPTHLIKTRGQQVTLRCSPKSGHDTVSWYQQALGQGPQFIFQYYEEEERQRGNFPDRFSGHQFPNYSSELNVNALLLGDSALYLCASSSWDFYTGELFFGEGSRLTVL.

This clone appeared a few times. CDR3 sequence (DNA): TGTGCCAGTAACCTCGGCGGGAGCTCTGGGGCCAACGTCCTGACTTTC. Protein: CASNLGGSSGANVLTF. The J gene is TRBJ2-6, the V gene TRBV19; 7 bases fit TRBD2. The CDR3 runs 16 residues. Germline loops: CDR1 LNHDA, CDR2 SQIVND (reference sequence). Germline trimming cut 7 bases from V and 0 bases from J; bases unmatched to any gene: 6.

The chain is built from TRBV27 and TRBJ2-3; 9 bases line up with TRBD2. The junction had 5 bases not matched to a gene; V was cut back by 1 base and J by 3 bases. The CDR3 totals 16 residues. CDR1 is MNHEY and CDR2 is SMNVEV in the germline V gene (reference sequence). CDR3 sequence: CASSLWLTSGTDTQYF. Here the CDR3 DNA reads TGTGCCAGCAGTTTATGGCTGACTAGCGGAACAGATACGCAGTATTTT.

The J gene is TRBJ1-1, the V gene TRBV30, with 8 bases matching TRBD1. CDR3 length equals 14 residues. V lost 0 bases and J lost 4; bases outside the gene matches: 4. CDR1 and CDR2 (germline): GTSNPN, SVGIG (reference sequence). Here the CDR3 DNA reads TGTGCCTGGAGTGTTGACAGGGGAGGCACTGAAGCTTTCTTT. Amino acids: CAWSVDRGGTEAFF.

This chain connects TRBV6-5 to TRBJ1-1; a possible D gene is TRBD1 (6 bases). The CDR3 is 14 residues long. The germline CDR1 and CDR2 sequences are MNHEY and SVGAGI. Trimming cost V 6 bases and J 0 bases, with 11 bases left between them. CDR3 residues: CASSDRYLNTEAFF. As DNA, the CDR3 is TGTGCCAGCAGCGACAGGTACTTGAACACTGAAGCTTTCTTT.

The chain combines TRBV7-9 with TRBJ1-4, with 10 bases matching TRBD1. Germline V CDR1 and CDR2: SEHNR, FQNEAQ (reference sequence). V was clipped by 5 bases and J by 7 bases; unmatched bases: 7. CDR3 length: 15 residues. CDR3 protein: CASSQPGTGAEKLFF. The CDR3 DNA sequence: TGTGCCAGCAGCCAACCAGGGACAGGGGCTGAAAAACTGTTTTTT.

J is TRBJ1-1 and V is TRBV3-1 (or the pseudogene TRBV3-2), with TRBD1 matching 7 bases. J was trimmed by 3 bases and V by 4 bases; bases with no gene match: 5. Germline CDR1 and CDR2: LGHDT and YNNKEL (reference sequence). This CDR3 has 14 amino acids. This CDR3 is CASSLARGDTEAFF. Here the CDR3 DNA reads TGTGCCAGCAGCCTAGCCAGGGGGGACACTGAAGCTTTCTTT.

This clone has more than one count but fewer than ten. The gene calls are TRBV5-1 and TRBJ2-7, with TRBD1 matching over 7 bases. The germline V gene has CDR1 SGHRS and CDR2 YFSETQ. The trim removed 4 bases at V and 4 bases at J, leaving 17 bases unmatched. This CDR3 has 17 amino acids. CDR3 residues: CASSPDPHRGFSYEQYF. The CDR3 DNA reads TGCGCCAGCAGCCCGGACCCACACAGGGGCTTTTCTTACGAGCAGTACTTC.

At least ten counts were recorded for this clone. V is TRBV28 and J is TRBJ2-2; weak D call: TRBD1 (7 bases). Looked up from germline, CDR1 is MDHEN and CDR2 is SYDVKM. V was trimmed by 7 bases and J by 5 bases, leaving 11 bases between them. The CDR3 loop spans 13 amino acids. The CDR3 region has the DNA TGTGCCAGCACCCAGGGGGGTACCGGGGAGCTGTTTTTT. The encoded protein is CASTQGGTGELFF.

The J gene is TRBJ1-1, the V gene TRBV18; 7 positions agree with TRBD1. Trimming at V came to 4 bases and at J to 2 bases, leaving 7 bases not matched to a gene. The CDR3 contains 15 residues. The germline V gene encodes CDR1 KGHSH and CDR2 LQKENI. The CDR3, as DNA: TGTGCCAGCTCACTTCGGACAGGAGGCAACACTGAAGCTTTCTTT. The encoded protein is CASSLRTGGNTEAFF.

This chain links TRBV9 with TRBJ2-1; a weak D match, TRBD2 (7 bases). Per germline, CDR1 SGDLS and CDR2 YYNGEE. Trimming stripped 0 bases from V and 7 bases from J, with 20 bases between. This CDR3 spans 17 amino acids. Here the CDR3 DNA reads TGTGCCAGCAGCGTAGCGGGTAGCGGGTGGCAGGGGAATGAGCAGTTCTTC. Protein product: CASSVAGSGWQGNEQFF.

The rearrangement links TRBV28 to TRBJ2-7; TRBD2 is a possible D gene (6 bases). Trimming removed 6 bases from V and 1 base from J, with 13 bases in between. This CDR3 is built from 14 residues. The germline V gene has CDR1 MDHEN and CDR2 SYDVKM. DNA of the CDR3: TGTGCCAGCAGCCCTCCCAGCGGGTCCTACGAGCAGTACTTC. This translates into CASSPPSGSYEQYF.

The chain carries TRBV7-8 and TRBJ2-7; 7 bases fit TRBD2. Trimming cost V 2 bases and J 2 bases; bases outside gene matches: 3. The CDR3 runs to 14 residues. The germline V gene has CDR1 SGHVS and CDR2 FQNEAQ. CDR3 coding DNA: TGTGCCAGCAGCTTATCCAGCGGGACCTACGAGCAGTACTTC. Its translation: CASSLSSGTYEQYF.